This T cell receptor beta chain was captured in a study of blood T cell repertoires in COVID-19. Overall study context: From the United States, Italy and Spain came samples of acute and convalescent COVID-19.

V dropped 11 bases and J dropped 1; count of bases not matched to a gene: 10. Germline V gene data show CDR1 as KGHSH and CDR2 as LQKENI. This CDR3 region has 15 residues. Sequenced by immunoSEQ multiplex PCR; TCRdb stores in-frame clones only, minus some. This sample yields around 200,000 clones, of which around nine tenths are seen a single time; under 2% belongs to the top ten. This clonotype was sampled from a man between 18 and 35 years old with active or convalescent COVID-19. V gene TRBV18 combines with J gene TRBJ2-2; 7 positions agree with TRBD1. The material sequenced was peripheral blood. CDR3 nucleotide sequence: TGTGCCGCCCGGCCCGGACAGGAGAACACCGGGGAGCTGTTTTTT. Its translation is CAARPGQENTGELFF.